These T cell receptor beta chains were read from a single sample in a study of naive and memory T cell subsets. In TCRdb, the 5' RACE reads were re-called with MiXCR into one record per CDR3 protein. This table holds 55,000 to 65,000 distinct CDR3 sequences, less than 10% found once. Receptors originate from a female donor in good health. The CDR3 runs from the conserved cysteine through the conserved F or W. The D gene is left open where the match is weak. The size field is filled for only some rows; it gives once, few, many or a size class.

V gene	D gene	J gene	clone size	CDR3 DNA	CDR3 protein
TRBV28	-	TRBJ2-3	-	TGTGCCAGCAGTCAAGACTACCCTAGCACAGATACGCAGTATTTT	CASSQDYPSTDTQYF
TRBV5-1	-	TRBJ2-6	-	TGCGCCAGCAGCTTGGTGGGGGATTCTGGGGCCAACGTCCTGACTTTC	CASSLVGDSGANVLTF
TRBV4-1	-	TRBJ2-1	many	TGCGCCAGCAGCCCTGGGCGGCAAGGGAAGGGGAATGAGCAGTTCTTC	CASSPGRQGKGNEQFF
TRBV27	TRBD1	TRBJ2-2	many	TGTGCCAGCAGTTCCCGGGACAGGGGACTGAACACCGGGGAGCTGTTTTTT	CASSSRDRGLNTGELFF
TRBV20-1	TRBD1	TRBJ2-3	few	TGCAGTGCTATTTTCAGCGACAGGGGGCCCACAGATACGCAGTATTTT	CSAIFSDRGPTDTQYF
TRBV28	TRBD1	TRBJ1-2	-	TGTGCCAGCAGCGTGGACGGGACAGCAAGGGGGTACACCTTC	CASSVDGTARGYTF
TRBV9	-	TRBJ1-1	few	TGTGCCAGCAGCGTAGTGTGGCAGGGAAGTGAAGCTTTCTTT	CASSVVWQGSEAFF
TRBV5-5	-	TRBJ1-2	few	TGTGCCAGCAGCTTGGGACAGGCTATCTACTATGGCTACACCTTC	CASSLGQAIYYGYTF
TRBV28	-	TRBJ2-1	many	TGTGCCAGCAGTTTTGCCGGGAATGAGCAGTTCTTC	CASSFAGNEQFF
TRBV28	-	TRBJ1-5	many	TGTGCCAGCACCAATGACCTTAGCAATCAGCCCCAGCATTTT	CASTNDLSNQPQHF
TRBV27	TRBD2	TRBJ2-3	-	TGTGCCAGTGGACTAGGTGCAGATACGCAGTATTTT	CASGLGADTQYF
TRBV3-1	-	TRBJ1-4	few	TGTGCCAGCAGCCAAGATTTAGGTGAAAAACTGTTTTTT	CASSQDLGEKLFF
TRBV9	-	TRBJ1-1	-	TGTGCCAGCAGCCCCGACGGGGGCGATAGGATGGGCTTT	CASSPDGGDRMGF
TRBV7-3	TRBD2	TRBJ2-3	once	TGTGCCAGCAGCTCGAGCGGGGGCAGAGAAAGCACAGATACGCAGTATTTT	CASSSSGGRESTDTQYF
TRBV28	-	TRBJ1-1	few	TGTGCCAGCAGCCCGCCTAGTTCGGGCACTGAAGCTTTCTTT	CASSPPSSGTEAFF
TRBV7-6	-	TRBJ1-4	-	TGTGCCAGCAGCAATACTCCCGGGCCCCCAAGAGGTGAAAAACTGTTTTTT	CASSNTPGPPRGEKLFF
TRBV2	TRBD1	TRBJ1-2	-	TGTGCCAGCAGTGAAGGTGGACAGGGACCGTATGGCTACACCTTC	CASSEGGQGPYGYTF
TRBV12-3/TRBV12-4	-	TRBJ1-5	-	TGTGCCAGCAGCCCAGGTGAACGGGGTCAGCCCCAGAATTTT	CASSPGERGQPQNF
TRBV9	-	TRBJ1-5	few	TGTGCCAGCACCCCCCACAGGGTTGGCAATCAGCCCCAGCATTTT	CASTPHRVGNQPQHF
TRBV19	TRBD1	TRBJ2-3	few	TGTGCCAGTAGTATAGGAGGAGGACAGGGGGTAGATACGCAGTATTTT	CASSIGGGQGVDTQYF
TRBV12-3/TRBV12-4	TRBD1	TRBJ1-5	many	TGTGCCAGCAGACAGGGGGCTCGGCAACAGCCCCAGCATTTT	CASRQGARQQPQHF
TRBV6-2/TRBV6-3	-	TRBJ1-3	-	TGTGCCAGCAGTCCCCGGGGAGCTACTTCTGGAAACACCATATATTTT	CASSPRGATSGNTIYF
TRBV11-2	-	TRBJ1-1	-	TGTGCCAGCAGACCAGCGGCTGAAGCTTTCTTT	CASRPAAEAFF
TRBV24-1	TRBD1	TRBJ2-1	few	TGTGCCACCAGTGGCCAAGGTGAGGGGGCGTCCTACAATGAGCAGTTCTTC	CATSGQGEGASYNEQFF
TRBV3-1	-	TRBJ2-3	many	TGTGCCAGCAGCCAATTGTTAAGCACAGATACGCAGTATTTT	CASSQLLSTDTQYF
TRBV9	TRBD2	TRBJ2-1	few	TGTGCCAGCAGCGGGAGGACTAGCGGGAGTAATGAGCAGTTCTTC	CASSGRTSGSNEQFF
TRBV7-3	-	TRBJ1-1	many	TGTGCCAGCTCGCCGGGGGCGCGGACTGAAGCTTTCTTT	CASSPGARTEAFF
TRBV12-3/TRBV12-4	-	TRBJ1-4	many	TGTGCCAGCAGGGAGACAGGCGCTAATGAAAAACTGTTTTTT	CASRETGANEKLFF
TRBV5-1	TRBD1	TRBJ2-1	few	TGCGCCAGCAGCCCCACTATACCGGGACAGCCAGTCGCGTTCTTC	CASSPTIPGQPVAFF
TRBV19	TRBD2	TRBJ2-3	-	TGTGCCAGTAGTTTCCGGACTAGCGGGGACACAGATACGCAGTATTTT	CASSFRTSGDTDTQYF
TRBV25-1	-	TRBJ2-5	-	TGTGCCAGCAGTGTGACAGATCAAGAGACCCAGTACTTC	CASSVTDQETQYF
TRBV12-3/TRBV12-4	-	TRBJ1-1	many	TGTGCCAGCAGTTTAGTACAAGGGAACACTGAAGCTTTCTTT	CASSLVQGNTEAFF
TRBV29-1	-	TRBJ2-5	few	TGCAGCGTTGCCCGCTCGGCCAAGACCCAGTACTTC	CSVARSAKTQYF
TRBV20-1	-	TRBJ1-2	many	TGCAGTGCTAGAGATGGTCGGGATAACTATGGCTACACCTTC	CSARDGRDNYGYTF
TRBV28	TRBD2	TRBJ2-1	few	TGTGCCAGCAGTCCCCCTACTAGCGCCGGAACCCGAAATGAGCAGTTCTTC	CASSPPTSAGTRNEQFF
TRBV27	TRBD1	TRBJ2-2	-	TGTGCCAGCACCATTTGGGGGACAGTTGCGAACACCGGGGAGCTGTTTTTT	CASTIWGTVANTGELFF
TRBV5-1	-	TRBJ2-2	-	TGCGCCAGCAGCTTGGACGGCACCGGGGAGCTGTTTTTT	CASSLDGTGELFF
TRBV6-6	-	TRBJ2-2	few	TGTGCCAGCAGTTCATGGTTCCCCAAAGTAAACACCGGGGAGCTGTTTTTT	CASSSWFPKVNTGELFF
TRBV6-6	-	TRBJ2-1	few	TGTGCCGCCGGGGGTTACAATGAGCAGTTCTTC	CAAGGYNEQFF
TRBV6-5	-	TRBJ1-1	few	TGTGCCAGCGCGTGGAGGGTAACGAACACTGAAGCTTTCTTT	CASAWRVTNTEAFF
TRBV12-3/TRBV12-4	TRBD2	TRBJ2-3	few	TGTGCCAGCAGTTTGGGGGGGAGTGCAGATACGCAGTATTTT	CASSLGGSADTQYF
TRBV12-3/TRBV12-4	TRBD2	TRBJ2-3	-	TGTGCCAGCAGCTCAGGACTAGCGGTCACAGATACGCAGTATTTT	CASSSGLAVTDTQYF
TRBV2	-	TRBJ2-7	-	TGTGCCAGCAGCAACTTCCGACGGGGCGAGCAGTACTTC	CASSNFRRGEQYF